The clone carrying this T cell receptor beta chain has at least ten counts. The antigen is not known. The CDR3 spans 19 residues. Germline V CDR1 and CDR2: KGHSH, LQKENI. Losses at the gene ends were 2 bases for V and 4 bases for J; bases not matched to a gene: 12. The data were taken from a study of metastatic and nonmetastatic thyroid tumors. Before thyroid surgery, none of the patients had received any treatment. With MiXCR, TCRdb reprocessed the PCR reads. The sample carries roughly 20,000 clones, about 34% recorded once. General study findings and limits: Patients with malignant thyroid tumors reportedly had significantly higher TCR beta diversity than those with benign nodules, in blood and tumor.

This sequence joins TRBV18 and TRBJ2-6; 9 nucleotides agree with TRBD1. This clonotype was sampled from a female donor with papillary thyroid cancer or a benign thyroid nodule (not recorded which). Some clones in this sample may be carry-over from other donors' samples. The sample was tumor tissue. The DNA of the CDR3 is TGTGCCAGCTCACCAATGAAACGGGACAGGGTATCCGGGGCCAACGTCCTGACTTTC. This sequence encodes CASSPMKRDRVSGANVLTF.